One and the same sample provided the 30 T cell receptor beta chains below, sequenced in a study of OX40 agonist ivuxolimab in advanced cancers. The table came from immunoSEQ multiplex PCR; TCRdb's copy has only in-frame clones and leaves some out. The sample holds fewer than 85,000 clones, 75% to 80% seen once. The material was CD4+ or CD8+ T cells sorted from blood, obtained in a trial of the OX40 agonist ivuxolimab. Every receptor here comes from an adult with an advanced solid tumor such as melanoma, head and neck, liver or kidney cancer.

The V gene is TRBV5-8, the J gene TRBJ2-1; 7 nucleotides agree with TRBD1. This CDR3 is 16 amino acids long. The trim removed 3 bases at V and 3 bases at J, leaving 9 bases unmatched. The germline V gene has CDR1 SGHTS and CDR2 YDEGEE. CDR3 sequence (DNA): TGTGCCAGCAGCTCAGGTTTCAGGGGGAACTACAATGAGCAGTTCTTC. Amino acids: CASSSGFRGNYNEQFF. The entire variable domain, with the rest obtained from reference TRBV5-8 and TRBJ2-1, is as follows: EAGVTQSPTHLIKTRGQQATLRCSPISGHTSVYWYQQALGLGLQFLLWYDEGEERNRGNFPPRFSGRQFPNYSSELNVNALELEDSALYLCASSSGFRGNYNEQFFGPGTRLTVL.

The V gene is TRBV30, the J gene TRBJ1-5; possible D gene TRBD1, 5 bases. This CDR3 region has 15 residues. Germline loops: CDR1 GTSNPN, CDR2 SVGIG (reference sequence). With 1 base removed from V and 7 bases from J, the gap between germline ends came to 17 bases. As DNA, the CDR3 is TGTGCCTGGAGTGGAGTACAGGCGGGGGGGCAGCCCCAGCATTTT. Protein product: CAWSGVQAGGQPQHF.

The sample holds a few counts of this clone. The rearrangement joins TRBV27 to TRBJ2-1; D ambiguous. Trimming took off 2 bases at V and 3 bases at J, with 23 bases between the two ends. The CDR3 length is 19 residues. Germline assignment: CDR1 MNHEY and CDR2 SMNVEV (reference sequence). CDR3 sequence reads: CASSLKGPLGRTFYNEQFF. Written as DNA, the CDR3 is TGTGCCAGCAGTTTAAAAGGACCCCTTGGCCGAACTTTCTACAATGAGCAGTTCTTC.

The table lists this clone with a count of one. The chain is built from TRBV18 and TRBJ2-5; unclear D gene. The V end lost 5 bases, the J end lost 2 bases, and 9 bases lay between the germline ends. Germline V gene lookup returns CDR1 KGHSH and CDR2 LQKENI. The CDR3 covers 13 residues. CDR3 sequence: CASSTRAQETQYF. The CDR3 nucleotides are TGTGCCAGCTCAACCCGGGCGCAAGAGACCCAGTACTTC.

The chain couples TRBV18 to TRBJ1-2; tentative D call: TRBD1 (6 bases). CDR1 is KGHSH, CDR2 LQKENI, per germline. Trimming took 2 bases from V and 6 from J, leaving 10 bases between them. This CDR3 is 13 amino acids long. DNA for the CDR3: TGTGCCAGCTCACCATCACAGGGCCATGGCTACACCTTC. This codes for CASSPSQGHGYTF.

The rearrangement joins TRBV12-2 to TRBJ2-5; TRBD2 is taken as the D call from the table, unchecked against the DNA. TRBV12-2 represents a pseudogene. CDR3 length: 14 residues. CDR3 nucleotides: TGTGCAAGTCGCTCGGGGACTCGGCAAGAGACCCAGTACTTC. Amino acids: CASRSGTRQETQYF.

The chain recombines TRBV5-8 with TRBJ1-2; D is ambiguous. Germline loops: CDR1 SGHTS, CDR2 YDEGEE. The CDR3 contains 15 residues. V was pared by 2 bases and J by 2 bases, with 13 bases between. In DNA form, the CDR3 reads TGTGCCAGCAGCTTAACGGGATTTTCCAACTATGGCTACACCTTC. Amino acid sequence: CASSLTGFSNYGYTF.

The chain joins TRBV6-1 to TRBJ1-3; D is unresolved. The CDR3 runs 15 residues. The germline V gene encodes CDR1 MNHNS and CDR2 SASEGT. V was cut by 8 bases and J by 4 bases, with 18 bases left in between. The CDR3 protein is CASRTAGGSGNTIYF. DNA for the CDR3: TGTGCCAGCCGAACGGCAGGCGGTTCAGGAAACACCATATATTTT.

This clone has just one count. This rearrangement joins TRBV6-6 to TRBJ2-3; no clear D gene. The germline gives CDR1 MNHNY, CDR2 SVGAGI (reference sequence). The V and J ends lost 6 bases and 6 bases respectively, with 10 bases between them. The CDR3 is made up of 12 amino acids. The CDR3 region is CASRPGGDTQYF. DNA of the CDR3: TGTGCCAGCAGACCGGGTGGGGATACGCAGTATTTT.

The chain is built from TRBV14 and TRBJ1-6; TRBD1 might be the D (5 bases). The CDR3 is made up of 16 amino acids. The ends were cut back, 0 bases at V and 6 bases at J, with 12 bases in the middle. Germline CDR1 SGHDN, CDR2 FVKESK. CDR3 nucleotides: TGTGCCAGCAGCCAAGATCGGGGGGTGGCTAATTCACCCCTCCACTTT. Protein product: CASSQDRGVANSPLHF.

About this clone itself: Distinct nucleotide sequences in the sample also encode this CDR3. This chain joins TRBV5-1 and TRBJ1-1; D is ambiguous. Germline CDR1 and CDR2: SGHRS and YFSETQ. V shed 0 bases and J shed 1 base, with 4 bases lying between them. The CDR3 runs 13 residues. CDR3 amino acids: CASSLGGNTEAFF. CDR3 nucleotide sequence: TGCGCCAGCAGCTTGGGGGGGAACACTGAAGCTTTCTTT.

This chain links TRBV6-1 with TRBJ2-1; tentatively, D is TRBD2 (6 bases). The germline V gene encodes CDR1 MNHNS and CDR2 SASEGT. The CDR3 sequence is 13 residues long. V was shortened by 4 bases and J by 9 bases, with 13 bases between the two germline ends. DNA for the CDR3: TGTGCCAGCAGTGCCCTCGGGGGAGTTGAGCAGTTCTTC. Translated: CASSALGGVEQFF.

The rearrangement uses TRBV6-5 and TRBJ2-7; D is perhaps TRBD2 (6 bases). The germline gives CDR1 MNHEY, CDR2 SVGAGI. The CDR3 is 12 residues long. Deletions cut 5 bases from V and 6 bases from J, with 11 bases between. The CDR3 sequence is CASSRGDAEQYF. CDR3 in DNA: TGTGCCAGCAGTCGCGGGGACGCCGAGCAGTACTTC.

This chain uses TRBV6-6 with TRBJ1-4; D is perhaps TRBD1 (5 bases). The CDR3 covers 13 residues. Germline V gene sequence: CDR1 MNHNY, CDR2 SVGAGI (reference sequence). V was pared by 2 bases and J by 8 bases, with 9 bases between. Written as DNA, the CDR3 is TGTGCCAGCAGTTACAGCAGGGAAGAAAAACTGTTTTTT. Its translation is CASSYSREEKLFF.

J is TRBJ2-5 and V is TRBV5-1; D is unclear. This CDR3 is built from 15 residues. The V and J ends lost 4 bases and 2 bases respectively, with 15 bases between them. Germline V gene lookup returns CDR1 SGHRS and CDR2 YFSETQ. The CDR3 here is CASSGVVTPQETQYF. The CDR3 bases are TGCGCCAGCAGCGGTGTTGTGACCCCACAAGAGACCCAGTACTTC.

The CDR3 DNA follows: TGTGCCAGTAGTAGACAGCCTAATCAGCCCCAGCATTTT. This gives the protein CASSRQPNQPQHF. The chain joins TRBV19 to TRBJ1-5; D may be TRBD1 (5 bases). Looked up from germline, CDR1 is LNHDA and CDR2 is SQIVND (reference sequence). V was clipped by 4 bases and J by 4 bases, with 8 bases between them. The CDR3 spans 13 residues. The whole variable domain, remainder taken from reference TRBV19 and TRBJ1-5, is DGGITQSPKYLFRKEGQNVTLSCEQNLNHDAMYWYRQDPGQGLRLIYYSQIVNDFQKGDIAEGYSVSREKKESFPLTVTSAQKNPTAFYLCASSRQPNQPQHFGDGTRLSIL.

The genes are TRBV2 and TRBJ2-7; a possible D gene is TRBD1 (6 bases). The CDR3 is 12 amino acids. Germline assignment: CDR1 SNHLY and CDR2 FYNNEI. The V and J ends lost 6 bases and 4 bases respectively, with 10 bases between them. The CDR3 spells CASRLGQYEQYF. The CDR3 bases are TGTGCCAGCAGACTAGGACAGTACGAGCAGTACTTC.

There are a few counts of this clone. J is TRBJ2-1 and V is TRBV15; TRBD2 is a possible D gene (6 bases). The CDR3 is 16 amino acids. Germline values: CDR1 LNHNV, CDR2 YYDKDF (reference sequence). Trimming left V 3 bases short and J 10 bases short, with 22 bases between. CDR3 in DNA: TGTGCCACCAGCAGCCCCGGTGCGGGGTGGAACGGGGAGCAGTTCTTC. Protein product: CATSSPGAGWNGEQFF.

The rearrangement joins TRBV18 to TRBJ1-5, with TRBD1 matching 9 bases. Germline CDR1 KGHSH, CDR2 LQKENI. The CDR3 totals 16 residues. Trimming took 2 bases from V and 1 from J; bases not matched to a gene: 3. CDR3: CASSPTGTGSNQPQHF. In DNA form, the CDR3 reads TGTGCCAGCTCACCAACCGGGACAGGGAGCAATCAGCCCCAGCATTTT.

CDR3 sequence (DNA): TGTGCCTGGAGTGTTTTTTTCAGGGAGTGGAAGAGGGATGAGCAGTTCTTC. This translates into CAWSVFFREWKRDEQFF. This chain links TRBV30 with TRBJ2-1; D is tentatively TRBD1 or TRBD2 (5 bases each). This CDR3 is 17 amino acids long. Trimming left V 0 bases short and J 8 bases short, with 23 bases between. Germline V gene data show CDR1 as GTSNPN and CDR2 as SVGIG (reference sequence).

This clone appeared a few times. V and J are TRBV6-1 and TRBJ2-1; TRBD1 matches 12 bases. The junction had 8 bases not matched to a gene; V was cut back by 7 bases and J by 7 bases. The V gene's germline CDR1 is MNHNS and CDR2 SASEGT. The CDR3 length is 15 residues. The CDR3 bases are TGTGCCAGCATGACGGGACAGGGGGCTCGGAATGAGCAGTTCTTC. This encodes CASMTGQGARNEQFF.

The gene calls are TRBV2 and TRBJ1-5, with a possible D match to TRBD1 (6 bases). V lost 2 bases and J lost 6, with 11 bases in between. Germline CDR1 SNHLY, CDR2 FYNNEI. This CDR3 has 14 residues. The DNA of the CDR3 is TGTGCCAGCAGTGAACAGGGACACGTTCAGCCCCAGCATTTT. Protein product: CASSEQGHVQPQHF.

This chain joins TRBV30 and TRBJ1-1; D is unclear. Trimming took off 5 bases at V and 8 bases at J, with 15 bases between the two ends. Per germline, CDR1 GTSNPN and CDR2 SVGIG (reference sequence). This CDR3 comprises 12 residues. The CDR3 spells CAWDREPVEAFF. The CDR3 bases are TGTGCCTGGGACCGGGAGCCTGTCGAAGCTTTCTTT.

V and J are TRBV5-1 and TRBJ1-1, with 7 bases that match TRBD1. Germline V gene data show CDR1 as SGHRS and CDR2 as YFSETQ. The CDR3 length is 13 residues. The trim removed 0 bases at V and 10 bases at J, leaving 6 bases unmatched. The CDR3 protein is CASSLDLTGRAFF. CDR3 nucleotides: TGCGCCAGCAGCTTGGATTTGACAGGGAGAGCTTTCTTT.

V gene TRBV7-8 combines with J gene TRBJ1-2, with 9 bases lining up with TRBD1. The CDR3 covers 16 residues. V shed 5 bases and J 5 bases; nucleotides not matched to a gene: 12. Germline CDR1 and CDR2: SGHVS and FQNEAQ. The CDR3 bases are TGTGCCAGCAGCCCCGGGACAGGGAGGCGGTCGTATGGCTACACCTTC. Translated, it gives CASSPGTGRRSYGYTF.

CDR3 in DNA: TGTGCCAGCAGCGGGGACAGGGGGCGGGCGAACACCGGGGAGCTGTTTTTT. It is translated as CASSGDRGRANTGELFF. The chain recombines TRBV7-9 with TRBJ2-2, with 12 bases that match TRBD1. Trimming cost V 5 bases and J 0 bases; bases outside gene matches: 4. The CDR3 is 17 residues long. Germline V gene data show CDR1 as SEHNR and CDR2 as FQNEAQ (reference sequence).

This clone was counted between two and nine times. The chain employs TRBV5-1 and TRBJ2-3; the match to TRBD2 covers 7 bases. The CDR3 totals 14 residues. Germline loops: CDR1 SGHRS, CDR2 YFSETQ. With V trimmed by 2 bases and J by 4 bases, 4 bases remained unmatched. The CDR3 protein is CASSFAGASDTQYF. The CDR3 DNA is TGCGCCAGCAGCTTCGCGGGAGCCTCAGATACGCAGTATTTT.

The gene calls are TRBV7-9 and TRBJ2-5, with unresolved D. The germline V gene has CDR1 SEHNR and CDR2 FQNEAQ (reference sequence). V gave up 1 base and J gave up 5 bases, with 14 bases separating them. There are 15 residues in the CDR3. The CDR3 nucleotides read TGTGCCAGCAGCTTAGTAACTCTCGGGTCGGAGACCCAGTACTTC. As protein: CASSLVTLGSETQYF.

This chain links TRBV6-1 with TRBJ1-4; D possibly corresponds to TRBD1 (5 bases). With 4 bases removed from V and 7 bases from J, the gap between germline ends came to 10 bases. The CDR3 runs 13 residues. Germline V gene sequence: CDR1 MNHNS, CDR2 SASEGT. This CDR3 reads CASSGGSREKLFF. The CDR3 bases are TGTGCCAGCAGTGGGGGGAGTCGTGAAAAACTGTTTTTT.

The genes are TRBV5-1 and TRBJ2-6; no clear D gene. The CDR3 totals 16 residues. Germline-derived CDR1 and CDR2 are SGHRS and YFSETQ. V lost 1 base and J lost 0, with 8 bases in between. DNA for the CDR3: TGCGCCAGCAGCTTGCCACAGAGCTCTGGGGCCAACGTCCTGACTTTC. Translation gives CASSLPQSSGANVLTF.